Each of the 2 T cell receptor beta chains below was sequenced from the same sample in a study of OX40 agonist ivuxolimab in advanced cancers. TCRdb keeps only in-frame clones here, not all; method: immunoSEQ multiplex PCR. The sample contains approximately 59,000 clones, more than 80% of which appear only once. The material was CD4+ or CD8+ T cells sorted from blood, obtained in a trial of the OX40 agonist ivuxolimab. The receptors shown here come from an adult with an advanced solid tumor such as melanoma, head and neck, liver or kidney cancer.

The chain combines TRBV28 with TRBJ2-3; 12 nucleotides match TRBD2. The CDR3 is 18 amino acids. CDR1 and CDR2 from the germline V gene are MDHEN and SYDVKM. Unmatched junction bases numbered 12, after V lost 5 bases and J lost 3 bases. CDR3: CASSRDSELAGGTDTQYF. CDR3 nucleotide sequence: TGTGCCAGCAGTCGGGATTCGGAACTAGCGGGGGGTACAGATACGCAGTATTTT.

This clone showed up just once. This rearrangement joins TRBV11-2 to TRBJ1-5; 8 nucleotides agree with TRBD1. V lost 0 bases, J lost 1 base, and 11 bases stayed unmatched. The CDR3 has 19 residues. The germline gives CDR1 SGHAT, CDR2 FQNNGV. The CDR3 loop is CASSLDLPRTGRSNQPQHF. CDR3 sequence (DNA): TGTGCCAGCAGCTTAGATCTTCCTAGGACAGGGAGGAGCAATCAGCCCCAGCATTTT.